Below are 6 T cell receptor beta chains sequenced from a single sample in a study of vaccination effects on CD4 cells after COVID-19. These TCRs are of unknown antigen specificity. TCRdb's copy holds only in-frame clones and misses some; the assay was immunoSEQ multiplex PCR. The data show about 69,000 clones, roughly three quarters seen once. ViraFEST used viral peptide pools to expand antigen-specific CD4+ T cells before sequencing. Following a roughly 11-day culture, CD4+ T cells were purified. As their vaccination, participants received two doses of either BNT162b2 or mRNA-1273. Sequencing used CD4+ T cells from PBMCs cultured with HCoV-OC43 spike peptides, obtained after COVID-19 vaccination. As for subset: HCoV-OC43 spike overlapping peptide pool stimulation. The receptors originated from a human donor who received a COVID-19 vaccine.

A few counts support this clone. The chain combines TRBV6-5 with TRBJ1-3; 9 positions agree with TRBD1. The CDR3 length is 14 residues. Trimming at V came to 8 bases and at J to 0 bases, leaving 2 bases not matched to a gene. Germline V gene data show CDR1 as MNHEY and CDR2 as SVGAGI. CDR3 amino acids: CASRTGDSGNTIYF. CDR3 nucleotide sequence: TGTGCCAGCCGGACAGGGGACTCTGGAAACACCATATATTTT.

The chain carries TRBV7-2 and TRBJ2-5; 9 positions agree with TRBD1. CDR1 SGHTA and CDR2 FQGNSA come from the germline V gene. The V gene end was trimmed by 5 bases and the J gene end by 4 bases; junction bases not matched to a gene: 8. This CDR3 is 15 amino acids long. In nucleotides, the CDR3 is TGTGCCAGCAGCCCTAGGGCGGACAGGGGAGAGACCCAGTACTTC. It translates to CASSPRADRGETQYF.

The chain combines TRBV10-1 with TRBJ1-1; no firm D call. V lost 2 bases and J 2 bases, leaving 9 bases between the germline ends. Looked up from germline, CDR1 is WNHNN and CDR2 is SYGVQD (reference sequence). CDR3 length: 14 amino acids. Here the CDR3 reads CASSETRANTEAFF. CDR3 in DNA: TGCGCCAGCAGTGAGACCCGGGCCAACACTGAAGCTTTCTTT.

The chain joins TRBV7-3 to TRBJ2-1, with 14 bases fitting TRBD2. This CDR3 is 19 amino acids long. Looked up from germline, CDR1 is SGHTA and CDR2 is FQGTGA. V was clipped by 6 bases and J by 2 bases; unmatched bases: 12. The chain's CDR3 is CASSSRGTSGGAAYNEQFF. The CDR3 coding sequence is TGTGCCAGCAGTTCGCGCGGGACTAGCGGGGGCGCAGCCTACAATGAGCAGTTCTTC. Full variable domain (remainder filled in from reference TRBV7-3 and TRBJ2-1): GAGVSQTPSNKVTEKGKYVELRCDPISGHTALYWYRQSLGQGPEFLIYFQGTGAADDSGLPNDRFFAVRPEGSVSTLKIQRTERGDSAVYLCASSSRGTSGGAAYNEQFFGPGTRLTVL.

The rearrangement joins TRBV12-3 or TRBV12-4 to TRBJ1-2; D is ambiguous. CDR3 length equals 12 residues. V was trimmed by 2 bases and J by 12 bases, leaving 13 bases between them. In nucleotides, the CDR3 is TGTGCCAGCAGTTTATCTCAGTATCCCAACACCTTC. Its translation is CASSLSQYPNTF.

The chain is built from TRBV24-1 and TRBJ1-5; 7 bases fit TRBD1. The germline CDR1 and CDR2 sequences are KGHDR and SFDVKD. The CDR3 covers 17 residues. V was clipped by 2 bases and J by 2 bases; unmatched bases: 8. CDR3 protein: CATSDSRKGAGNQPQHF. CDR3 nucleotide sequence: TGTGCCACCAGTGATTCCAGGAAGGGGGCGGGCAATCAGCCCCAGCATTTT.